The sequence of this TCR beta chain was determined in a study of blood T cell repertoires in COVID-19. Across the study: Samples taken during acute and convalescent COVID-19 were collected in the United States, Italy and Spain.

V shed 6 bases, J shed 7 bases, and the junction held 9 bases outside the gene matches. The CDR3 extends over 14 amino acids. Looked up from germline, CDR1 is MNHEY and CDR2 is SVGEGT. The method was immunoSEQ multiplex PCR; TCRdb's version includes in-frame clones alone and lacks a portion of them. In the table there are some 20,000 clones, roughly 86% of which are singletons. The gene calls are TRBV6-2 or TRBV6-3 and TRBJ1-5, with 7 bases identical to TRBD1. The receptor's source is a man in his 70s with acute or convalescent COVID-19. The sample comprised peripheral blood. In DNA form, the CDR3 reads TGTGCCAGCAGCGGGACCCAGGGGGGCCAGCCCCAGCATTTT. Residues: CASSGTQGGQPQHF.